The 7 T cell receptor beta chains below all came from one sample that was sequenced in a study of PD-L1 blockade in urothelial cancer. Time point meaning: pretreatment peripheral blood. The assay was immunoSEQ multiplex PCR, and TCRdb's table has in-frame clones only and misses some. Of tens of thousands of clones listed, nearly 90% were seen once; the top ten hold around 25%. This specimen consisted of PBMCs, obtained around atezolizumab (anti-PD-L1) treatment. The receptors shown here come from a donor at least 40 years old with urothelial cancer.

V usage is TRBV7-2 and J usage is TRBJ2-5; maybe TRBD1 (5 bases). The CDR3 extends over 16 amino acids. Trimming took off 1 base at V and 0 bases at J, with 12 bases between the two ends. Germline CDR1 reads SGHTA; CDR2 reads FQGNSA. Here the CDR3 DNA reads TGTGCCAGCAGCTTAGTCCCAGGGTGGGACCAAGAGACCCAGTACTTC. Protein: CASSLVPGWDQETQYF.

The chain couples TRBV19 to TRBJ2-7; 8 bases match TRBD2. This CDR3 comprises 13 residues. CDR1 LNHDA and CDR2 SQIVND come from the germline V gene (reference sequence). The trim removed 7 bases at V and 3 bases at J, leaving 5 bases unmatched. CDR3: CASTIRGGYEQYF. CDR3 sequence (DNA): TGTGCCAGTACCATCCGGGGGGGCTACGAGCAGTACTTC.

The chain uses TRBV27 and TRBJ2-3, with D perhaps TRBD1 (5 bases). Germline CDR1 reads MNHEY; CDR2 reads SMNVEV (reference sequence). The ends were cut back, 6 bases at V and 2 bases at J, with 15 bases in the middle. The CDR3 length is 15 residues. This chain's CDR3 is CASRGWGELTDTQYF. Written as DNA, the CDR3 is TGTGCCAGCAGGGGATGGGGCGAGCTCACAGATACGCAGTATTTT.

This chain's CDR3 is CASSQEGGQGAWQPQHF. CDR3 DNA sequence: TGTGCCAGCAGCCAAGAAGGTGGACAGGGGGCTTGGCAGCCCCAGCATTTT. This chain connects TRBV4-2 to TRBJ1-5; 11 bases are shared with TRBD1. Germline-derived CDR1 and CDR2 are LGHNA and YNFKEQ. J lost 7 bases, V lost 0 bases, and 8 bases had no gene match. This CDR3 contains 17 residues.

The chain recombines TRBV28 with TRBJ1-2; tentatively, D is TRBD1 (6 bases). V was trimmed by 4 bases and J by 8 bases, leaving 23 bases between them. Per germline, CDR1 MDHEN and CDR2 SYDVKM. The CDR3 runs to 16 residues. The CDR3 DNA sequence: TGTGCCAGCAGTTACGAAGGTTCAGGGGACATAGGGGGCTACACCTTC. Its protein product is CASSYEGSGDIGGYTF.

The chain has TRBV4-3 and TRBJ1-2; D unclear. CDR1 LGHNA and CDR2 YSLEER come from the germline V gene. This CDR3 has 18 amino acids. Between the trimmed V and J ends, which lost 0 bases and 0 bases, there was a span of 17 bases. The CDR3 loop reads CASSQDLATLTSNYGYTF. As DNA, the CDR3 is TGCGCCAGCAGCCAAGATTTGGCGACACTCACCTCTAACTATGGCTACACCTTC.

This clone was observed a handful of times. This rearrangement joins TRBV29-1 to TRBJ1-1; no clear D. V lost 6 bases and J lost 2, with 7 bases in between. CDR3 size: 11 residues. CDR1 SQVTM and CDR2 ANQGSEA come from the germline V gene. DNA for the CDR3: TGCAGCGTCCGGGAAAACACTGAAGCTTTCTTT. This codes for CSVRENTEAFF.